The 7 T cell receptor beta chains in this list originate from one sample, sequenced in a study of PD-L1 blockade in urothelial cancer. Profiled with immunoSEQ multiplex PCR; TCRdb holds only in-frame clones, not every one. The profile shows about 57,000 clones, just over 85% of them singletons. The sequenced sample was PBMCs, obtained around atezolizumab (anti-PD-L1) treatment. The receptor set was obtained from a man aged 45 to 65 with urothelial cancer.

This clone was seen more than once but under ten times. This sequence joins TRBV19 and TRBJ1-5; no clear D gene. This CDR3 is 13 amino acids long. Trimming took off 7 bases at V and 3 bases at J, with 10 bases between the two ends. Germline lookup yields CDR1 LNHDA and CDR2 SQIVND (reference sequence). In DNA form, the CDR3 reads TGTGCCAGTAAGGCGGGCTACAATCAGCCCCAGCATTTT. It translates to CASKAGYNQPQHF.

This clone was observed once. The chain is built from TRBV19 and TRBJ2-5, with D hard to call. The ends were cut back, 3 bases at V and 4 bases at J, with 12 bases in the middle. Germline V gene sequence: CDR1 LNHDA, CDR2 SQIVND (reference sequence). The CDR3 runs to 14 residues. CDR3 nucleotides: TGTGCCAGTAGTATCCGATACTTCCGAGAGACCCAGTACTTC. It specifies CASSIRYFRETQYF.

The chain uses TRBV11-2 and TRBJ2-7; 7 bases match TRBD1. This CDR3 is 15 amino acids long. CDR1 and CDR2 (germline): SGHAT, FQNNGV. Unmatched junction bases numbered 9, after V lost 5 bases and J lost 2 bases. The CDR3 reads CASSQGQASTYEQYF. The CDR3 nucleotides are TGTGCCAGCAGCCAAGGACAGGCATCTACCTACGAGCAGTACTTC. Variable domain in full (rest from reference TRBV11-2 and TRBJ2-7): EAGVAQSPRYKIIEKRQSVAFWCNPISGHATLYWYQQILGQGPKLLIQFQNNGVVDDSQLPKDRFSAERLKGVDSTLKIQPAKLEDSAVYLCASSQGQASTYEQYFGPGTRLTVT.

This clone has a handful of counts. Here the CDR3 reads CASSLGTGSGGYTF. The CDR3 DNA reads TGCGCCAGCAGCTTAGGGACAGGGTCTGGTGGCTACACCTTC. The chain recombines TRBV5-1 with TRBJ1-2, with 9 bases identical to TRBD1. Trimming took 2 bases from V and 7 from J; bases not matched to a gene: 6. CDR1 is SGHRS and CDR2 is YFSETQ in the germline V gene. This CDR3 region has 14 residues.

The CDR3 nucleotides read TGTGCCAGCAGGCCCCCTAGCGGGAGTGGCACAGATACGCAGTATTTT. Translation gives CASRPPSGSGTDTQYF. The rearrangement links TRBV28 to TRBJ2-3; 10 nucleotides line up with TRBD2. Germline assignment: CDR1 MDHEN and CDR2 SYDVKM. This CDR3 is 16 amino acids long. V shed 6 bases and J 1 base; nucleotides not matched to a gene: 7.

The chain couples TRBV15 to TRBJ2-1; 9 bases align to TRBD2. Germline V gene sequence: CDR1 LNHNV, CDR2 YYDKDF (reference sequence). The CDR3 contains 16 residues. The junction had 7 bases not matched to a gene; V was cut back by 6 bases and J by 1 base. CDR3 DNA sequence: TGTGCCACCAGGCGGAGTAGCGGGGGTTCCTACAATGAGCAGTTCTTC. It translates to CATRRSSGGSYNEQFF.

The chain employs TRBV28 and TRBJ2-4; TRBD2 might be the D (6 bases). This CDR3 contains 17 residues. Germline V gene lookup returns CDR1 MDHEN and CDR2 SYDVKM. V lost 5 bases to trimming and J lost 5 bases, with 22 bases between them. CDR3 sequence (DNA): TGTGCCAGCAGTCCCAGCGGCTACGGGTCGGGGGAAAACATTCAGTACTTC. Its protein is CASSPSGYGSGENIQYF.